This entry lists 30 T cell receptor beta chains sequenced from one sample in a study of blood T cell repertoires in COVID-19. Libraries were prepared by immunoSEQ multiplex PCR; TCRdb keeps only in-frame clonotypes and omits some of them. The profile shows some 250,000 clones, more than 70% of them singletons. Material: peripheral blood. All receptors come from an elderly man with acute or convalescent COVID-19.

The genes are TRBV2 and TRBJ2-6; TRBD1 is a possible D gene (5 bases). V dropped 3 bases and J dropped 2 bases, with 5 bases sitting between them. The germline V gene encodes CDR1 SNHLY and CDR2 FYNNEI. The CDR3 has 14 amino acids. The CDR3: CASSDRAGANVLTF. For the CDR3, the DNA is TGTGCCAGCAGTGACAGGGCTGGGGCCAACGTCCTGACTTTC.

V and J are TRBV4-2 and TRBJ2-6, with D hard to call. The V gene lost 0 bases and the J gene lost 0 bases, with 6 bases spanning the gap. The CDR3 sequence is 16 residues long. CDR1 LGHNA and CDR2 YNFKEQ come from the germline V gene. CDR3 DNA: TGTGCCAGCAGCCAAGACTTGGCCTCTGGGGCCAACGTCCTGACTTTC. Encoded protein: CASSQDLASGANVLTF.

The rearrangement uses TRBV24-1 and TRBJ2-3, with 12 bases that match TRBD1. In germline, CDR1 is KGHDR, CDR2 SFDVKD. The CDR3 runs 16 residues. The V gene end was trimmed by 3 bases and the J gene end by 4 bases; junction bases not matched to a gene: 4. The CDR3: CATSDPGTGGADTQYF. CDR3 nucleotide sequence: TGTGCCACCAGTGATCCCGGGACAGGGGGCGCAGATACGCAGTATTTT.

The V and J genes are TRBV10-3 and TRBJ2-3, with 10 bases identical to TRBD2. The CDR3 totals 14 residues. CDR1 is ENHRY, CDR2 SYGVKD, per germline. With V trimmed by 7 bases and J by 2 bases, 3 bases remained unmatched. CDR3 loop: CAIKTSGTTDTQYF. The CDR3 nucleotides are TGTGCCATCAAAACTAGCGGGACCACAGATACGCAGTATTTT.

The V call is TRBV9, the J call TRBJ2-3; 8 nucleotides align to TRBD2. The CDR3 contains 15 residues. V dropped 0 bases and J dropped 4; count of bases not matched to a gene: 4. The germline CDR1 and CDR2 sequences are SGDLS and YYNGEE. The CDR3 here is CASSVASGGADTQYF. The CDR3 DNA is TGTGCCAGCAGCGTAGCGTCGGGAGGGGCAGATACGCAGTATTTT.

The rearrangement links TRBV9 to TRBJ2-1; 10 bases are a match to TRBD2. Germline trimming cut 4 bases from V and 9 bases from J; bases unmatched to any gene: 10. The CDR3 has 15 amino acids. CDR1 is SGDLS and CDR2 is YYNGEE in the germline V gene. For the CDR3, the DNA is TGTGCCAGCAGCTCTTCCGATAGCGGGAGGCGTGAGCAGTTCTTC. Translated, it gives CASSSSDSGRREQFF.

V and J are TRBV29-1 and TRBJ2-3; TRBD2 matches at 11 bases. V trimming: 4 bases; J trimming: 6 bases; junction bases outside the gene matches: 6. This CDR3 is 14 amino acids long. Per germline, CDR1 SQVTM and CDR2 ANQGSEA. The CDR3 DNA sequence: TGCAGCGTTGTAGCTAGCGGGAGGCGGGATACGCAGTATTTT. Protein product: CSVVASGRRDTQYF.

The chain recombines TRBV3-1 (or the pseudogene TRBV3-2) with TRBJ2-7, with D hard to call. Deletions cut 0 bases from V and 6 bases from J, with 12 bases between. The CDR3 covers 14 residues. Germline V gives CDR1 LGHDT, CDR2 YNNKEL (reference sequence). This CDR3 is CASSQDYTAAEQYF. CDR3 nucleotide sequence: TGTGCCAGCAGCCAAGATTATACAGCAGCCGAGCAGTACTTC.

The rearrangement uses TRBV30 and TRBJ2-3; D call uncertain. V was cut by 2 bases and J by 6 bases, with 12 bases left in between. Germline CDR1 reads GTSNPN; CDR2 reads SVGIG (reference sequence). The CDR3 loop spans 13 amino acids. CDR3 sequence: CAWSTGLSDTQYF. For the CDR3, the DNA is TGTGCCTGGAGTACGGGTCTTAGTGATACGCAGTATTTT.

CDR3 DNA sequence: TGTGCCAGTAGTATGGGCAGGGGGCCTATTTTCTATGGCTACACCTTC. Translated: CASSMGRGPIFYGYTF. This chain joins TRBV19 and TRBJ1-2, with TRBD1 identical over 8 bases. The length of the CDR3 is 16 residues. CDR1 is LNHDA and CDR2 is SQIVND in the germline V gene (reference sequence). After removal of 3 bases from V and 4 bases from J, the junction contained 10 bases not matched to a gene.

The chain couples TRBV5-6 to TRBJ2-1; possibly TRBD2 for D (5 bases). This CDR3 has 17 residues. Germline assignment: CDR1 SGHDT and CDR2 YYEEEE. With 4 bases removed from V and 0 bases from J, the gap between germline ends came to 17 bases. CDR3 coding DNA: TGTGCCAGCAGCCTGTCCAGGCGGGTCAGCTCCTACAATGAGCAGTTCTTC. This gives the protein CASSLSRRVSSYNEQFF.

The rearrangement uses TRBV7-6 and TRBJ2-7, with 9 bases matching TRBD1. V shed 2 bases and J 7 bases; nucleotides not matched to a gene: 3. CDR3 size: 13 residues. Germline values: CDR1 SGHVS, CDR2 FNYEAQ. The DNA for the CDR3 is TGTGCCAGCAGCTTAAACGACAGGGGGGAGCAGTACTTC. It is translated as CASSLNDRGEQYF.

This sequence joins TRBV4-2 and TRBJ2-7, with 7 bases aligning to TRBD2. Germline assignment: CDR1 LGHNA and CDR2 YNFKEQ. There are 17 residues in the CDR3. With 4 bases clipped from V and 6 bases from J, the junction kept 18 bases outside the gene matches. CDR3 sequence: CASSPLGLGSGGSEQYF. CDR3 coding DNA: TGTGCCAGCAGCCCATTAGGGCTGGGGTCGGGGGGAAGCGAGCAGTACTTC.

This clone was seen only a few times. The chain joins TRBV15 to TRBJ2-7; 13 bases match TRBD2. This CDR3 has 18 residues. The trim removed 4 bases at V and 2 bases at J, leaving 11 bases unmatched. The germline CDR1 and CDR2 sequences are LNHNV and YYDKDF (reference sequence). CDR3 amino acids: CATSTTSLTSGRTYEQYF. CDR3 in DNA: TGTGCCACCAGCACCACCTCCTTGACTAGCGGGAGGACCTACGAGCAGTACTTC.

The V and J genes are TRBV18 and TRBJ2-7; TRBD2 is a possible D gene (6 bases). The CDR3 has 12 amino acids. Trimming cost V 8 bases and J 6 bases, with 14 bases left between them. CDR1 and CDR2 (germline): KGHSH, LQKENI. DNA of the CDR3: TGTGCCAGCGGCGGGACGGAGCGCGAGCAGTACTTC. It is translated as CASGGTEREQYF.

The CDR3 DNA reads TGTGCCAGCAAAACGAGGGCTTTGGCCTCCCAACTACAGTTCTTC. It specifies CASKTRALASQLQFF. The rearrangement links TRBV5-8 to TRBJ2-1, with a weak D call TRBD2 (5 bases). Germline assignment: CDR1 SGHTS and CDR2 YDEGEE. V shed 6 bases and J shed 13 bases, with 26 bases lying between them. The CDR3 spans 15 residues.

This sequence joins TRBV7-3 and TRBJ2-1; TRBD2 aligns across 8 bases. The CDR3 length is 15 residues. V shed 11 bases, J shed 2 bases, and the junction held 11 bases outside the gene matches. Germline V gene lookup returns CDR1 SGHTA and CDR2 FQGTGA. CDR3 amino acids: CASSGGRATYNEQFF. In nucleotides, the CDR3 is TGTGCCTCCTCGGGAGGGAGGGCCACCTACAATGAGCAGTTCTTC.

The chain joins TRBV6-9 to TRBJ2-2; D is perhaps TRBD2 (5 bases). The CDR3 spans 14 residues. Germline loops: CDR1 MNHGY, CDR2 SVAAGI. The V end was cut by 8 bases, the J end by 4 bases, with 14 bases between. The CDR3 sequence: CASGSPGFTGELFF. The CDR3 region has the DNA TGTGCCAGCGGTTCGCCGGGGTTCACCGGGGAGCTGTTTTTT.

The chain recombines TRBV2 with TRBJ2-2, with D unclear. CDR3 size: 13 residues. The germline V gene has CDR1 SNHLY and CDR2 FYNNEI. Between the trimmed V and J ends, which lost 0 bases and 6 bases, there was a span of 5 bases. CDR3 bases: TGTGCCAGCAGTGAAGCGCGCGCCGGGGAGCTGTTTTTT. Protein sequence: CASSEARAGELFF.

The chain recombines TRBV18 with TRBJ2-2; D is possibly TRBD2 (5 bases). The V gene's germline CDR1 is KGHSH and CDR2 LQKENI. The V gene lost 0 bases and the J gene lost 2 bases, with 13 bases spanning the gap. The CDR3 has 17 residues. Written as DNA, the CDR3 is TGTGCCAGCTCACCACCAATAGGGAGTGGTAACACCGGGGAGCTGTTTTTT. This sequence encodes CASSPPIGSGNTGELFF.

This clone was found a few times. The V and J genes are TRBV30 and TRBJ1-6; D is undetermined. Between the trimmed V and J ends, which lost 0 bases and 10 bases, there was a span of 13 bases. CDR3 length: 14 residues. Germline V gene lookup returns CDR1 GTSNPN and CDR2 SVGIG (reference sequence). This CDR3 is CAWSVEGLGSPLHF. The CDR3 nucleotides read TGTGCCTGGAGTGTCGAGGGCTTGGGGTCACCCCTCCACTTT.

J is TRBJ1-2 and V is TRBV28; TRBD1 matches at 8 bases. CDR1 is MDHEN, CDR2 SYDVKM, per germline. The V gene end was trimmed by 1 base and the J gene end by 8 bases; junction bases not matched to a gene: 6. The CDR3 length is 14 residues. The CDR3 reads CASSLFGQGQGYTF. Here the CDR3 DNA reads TGTGCCAGCAGTTTATTTGGACAGGGCCAAGGCTACACCTTC.

This clone was found once. The V call is TRBV19, the J call TRBJ2-1; 12 bases are a match to TRBD2. V lost 8 bases, J lost 3 bases, and 2 bases stayed unmatched. CDR1 is LNHDA and CDR2 is SQIVND in the germline V gene (reference sequence). The CDR3 runs 14 residues. The CDR3 loop reads CASAGLAGYNEQFF. DNA for the CDR3: TGTGCCAGTGCGGGACTAGCGGGCTACAATGAGCAGTTCTTC.

The chain uses TRBV9 and TRBJ2-3; a weak D match, TRBD2 (5 bases). Germline-derived CDR1 and CDR2 are SGDLS and YYNGEE. Trimming removed 4 bases from V and 1 base from J, with 16 bases in between. This CDR3 contains 16 residues. The CDR3 DNA sequence: TGTGCCAGCAGCACTCTGGGGAGTCACCGCACAGATACGCAGTATTTT. Protein: CASSTLGSHRTDTQYF. Together with reference TRBV9 and TRBJ2-3, the CDR3 gives the full variable domain: DSGVTQTPKHLITATGQRVTLRCSPRSGDLSVYWYQQSLDQGLQFLIQYYNGEERAKGNILERFSAQQFPDLHSELNLSSLELGDSALYFCASSTLGSHRTDTQYFGPGTRLTVL.

The CDR3 nucleotides are TGTGCCAGCAGCCGCGTTGAGACCCAGTACTTC. It is translated as CASSRVETQYF. This rearrangement joins TRBV3-1 (or the pseudogene TRBV3-2) to TRBJ2-5; D is uncertain. V was pared by 4 bases and J by 5 bases, with 5 bases between. Germline V lookup: CDR1 LGHDT, CDR2 YNNKEL (reference sequence). The CDR3 spans 11 residues.

V usage is TRBV7-2 and J usage is TRBJ2-5, with D possibly matching TRBD2 (6 bases). CDR1 and CDR2 from the germline V gene are SGHTA and FQGNSA. The CDR3 totals 14 residues. V dropped 0 bases and J dropped 3 bases, with 8 bases sitting between them. Here the CDR3 DNA reads TGTGCCAGCAGCTTAGCGGCGGGGAAAGAGACCCAGTACTTC. Its translation: CASSLAAGKETQYF.

The rearrangement joins TRBV6-6 to TRBJ1-1; D gene uncertain. The CDR3 runs to 16 residues. Trimming removed 0 bases from V and 0 bases from J, with 11 bases in between. Per the germline V gene, CDR1 is MNHNY and CDR2 is SVGAGI (reference sequence). The CDR3 DNA reads TGTGCCAGCAGTTACTCGATAGCACCTATGAACACTGAAGCTTTCTTT. Translated, it gives CASSYSIAPMNTEAFF.

The V and J genes are TRBV25-1 and TRBJ1-4; the match to TRBD1 covers 10 bases. The CDR3 spans 15 residues. Trimming at V came to 4 bases and at J to 4 bases, leaving 3 bases not matched to a gene. Per the germline V gene, CDR1 is MGHDK and CDR2 is SYGVNS. CDR3 protein: CASSADRGNNEKLFF. DNA of the CDR3: TGTGCCAGCAGTGCGGACAGGGGGAATAATGAAAAACTGTTTTTT.

Only a few counts were recorded for this clone. The chain links TRBV7-2 to TRBJ2-5, with 10 bases aligning to TRBD2. CDR1 is SGHTA, CDR2 FQGNSA, per germline. V lost 8 bases to trimming and J lost 8 bases; unmatched junction nucleotides: 8. This CDR3 is 13 amino acids long. Written as DNA, the CDR3 is TGTGCCAGCGCGAGCGGGGGGGCGGGAACCCAGTACTTC. This gives the protein CASASGGAGTQYF.

V is TRBV6-4 and J is TRBJ1-6; D remains unclear. Trimming left V 1 base short and J 7 bases short, with 5 bases between. The CDR3 extends over 13 amino acids. The germline V gene has CDR1 MRHNA and CDR2 SNTAGT. This chain's CDR3 is CASSDFGNSPLHF. The DNA for the CDR3 is TGTGCCAGCAGTGACTTCGGGAATTCACCCCTCCACTTT.